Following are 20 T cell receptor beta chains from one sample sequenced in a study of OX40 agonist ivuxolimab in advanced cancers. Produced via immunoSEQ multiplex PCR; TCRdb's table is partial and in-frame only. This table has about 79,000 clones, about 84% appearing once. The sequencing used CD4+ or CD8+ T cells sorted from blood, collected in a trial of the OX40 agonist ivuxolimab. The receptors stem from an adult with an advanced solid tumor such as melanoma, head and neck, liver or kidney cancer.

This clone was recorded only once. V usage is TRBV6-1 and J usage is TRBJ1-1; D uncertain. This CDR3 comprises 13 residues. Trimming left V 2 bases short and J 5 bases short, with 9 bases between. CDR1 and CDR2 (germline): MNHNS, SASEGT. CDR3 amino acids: CASSEYRGTEAFF. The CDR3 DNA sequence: TGTGCCAGCAGTGAATACCGAGGGACTGAAGCTTTCTTT.

The CDR3 sequence is CASSPQGSSGELFF. In DNA form, the CDR3 reads TGTGCCAGCAGCCCACAGGGATCTTCCGGGGAGCTGTTTTTT. The V and J genes are TRBV7-2 and TRBJ2-2, with D perhaps TRBD1 (6 bases). Trimming pared 5 bases from V and 6 bases from J, leaving 13 bases between. The CDR3 has 14 amino acids. The germline gives CDR1 SGHTA, CDR2 FQGNSA.

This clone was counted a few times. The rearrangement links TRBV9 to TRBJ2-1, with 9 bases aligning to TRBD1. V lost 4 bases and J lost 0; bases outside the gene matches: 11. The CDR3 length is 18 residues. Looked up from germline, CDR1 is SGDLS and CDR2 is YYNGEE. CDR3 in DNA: TGTGCCAGCAGCCCTGGGACAGGGCGGGTTACCTCCTACAATGAGCAGTTCTTC. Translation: CASSPGTGRVTSYNEQFF.

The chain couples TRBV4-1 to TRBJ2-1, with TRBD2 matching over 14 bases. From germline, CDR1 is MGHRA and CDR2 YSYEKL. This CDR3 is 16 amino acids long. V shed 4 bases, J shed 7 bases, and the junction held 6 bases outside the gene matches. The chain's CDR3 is CASSPRTSGGSNEQFF. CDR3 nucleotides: TGCGCCAGCAGCCCGAGGACTAGCGGGGGGAGTAATGAGCAGTTCTTC.

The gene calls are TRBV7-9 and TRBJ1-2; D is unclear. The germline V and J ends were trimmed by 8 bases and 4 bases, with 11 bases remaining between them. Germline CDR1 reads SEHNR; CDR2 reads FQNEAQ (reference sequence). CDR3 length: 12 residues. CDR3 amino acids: CASSRESYGYTF. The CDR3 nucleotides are TGTGCCAGCTCCCGGGAATCCTATGGCTACACCTTC. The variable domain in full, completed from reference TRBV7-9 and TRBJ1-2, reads DTGVSQNPRHKITKRGQNVTFRCDPISEHNRLYWYRQTLGQGPEFLTYFQNEAQLEKSRLLSDRFSAERPKGSFSTLEIQRTEQGDSAMYLCASSRESYGYTFGSGTRLTVV.

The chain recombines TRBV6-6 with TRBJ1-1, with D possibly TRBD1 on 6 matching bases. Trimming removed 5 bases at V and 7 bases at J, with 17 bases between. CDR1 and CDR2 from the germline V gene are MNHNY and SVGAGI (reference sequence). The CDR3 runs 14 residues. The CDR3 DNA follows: TGTGCCAGCAGTGTACAGGGTAGGTTTGGTGAAGCTTTCTTT. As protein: CASSVQGRFGEAFF.

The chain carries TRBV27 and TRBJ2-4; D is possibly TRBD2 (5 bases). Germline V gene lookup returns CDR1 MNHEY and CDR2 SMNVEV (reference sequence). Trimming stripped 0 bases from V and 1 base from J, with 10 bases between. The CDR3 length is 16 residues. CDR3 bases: TGTGCCAGCAGTTTATCGGGCAGGACTGCCAAAAACATTCAGTACTTC. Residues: CASSLSGRTAKNIQYF.

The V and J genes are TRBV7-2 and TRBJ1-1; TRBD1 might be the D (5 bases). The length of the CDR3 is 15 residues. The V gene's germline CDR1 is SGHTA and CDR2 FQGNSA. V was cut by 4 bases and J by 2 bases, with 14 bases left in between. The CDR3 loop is CASSSIGHLNTEAFF. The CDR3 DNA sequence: TGTGCCAGCAGCTCGATCGGACATCTAAACACTGAAGCTTTCTTT.

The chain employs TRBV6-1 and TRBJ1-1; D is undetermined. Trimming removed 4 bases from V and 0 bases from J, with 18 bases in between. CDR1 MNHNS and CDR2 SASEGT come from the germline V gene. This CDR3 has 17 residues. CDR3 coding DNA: TGTGCCAGCAGTGGAGAGTACCGCCATTTCATGAACACTGAAGCTTTCTTT. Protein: CASSGEYRHFMNTEAFF.

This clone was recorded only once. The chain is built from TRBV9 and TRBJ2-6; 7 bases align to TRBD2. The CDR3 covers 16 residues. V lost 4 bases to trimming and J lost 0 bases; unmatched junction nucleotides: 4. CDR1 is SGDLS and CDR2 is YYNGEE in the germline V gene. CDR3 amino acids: CASSLGGGSGANVLTF. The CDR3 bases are TGTGCCAGCAGCCTTGGGGGGGGCTCTGGGGCCAACGTCCTGACTTTC. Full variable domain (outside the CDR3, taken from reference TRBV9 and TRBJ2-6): DSGVTQTPKHLITATGQRVTLRCSPRSGDLSVYWYQQSLDQGLQFLIQYYNGEERAKGNILERFSAQQFPDLHSELNLSSLELGDSALYFCASSLGGGSGANVLTFGAGSRLTVL.

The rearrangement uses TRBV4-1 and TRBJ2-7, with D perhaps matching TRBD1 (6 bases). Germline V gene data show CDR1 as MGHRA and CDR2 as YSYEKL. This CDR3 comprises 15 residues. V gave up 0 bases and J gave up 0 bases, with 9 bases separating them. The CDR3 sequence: CASSQEGQLSYEQYF. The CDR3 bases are TGCGCCAGCAGCCAAGAAGGACAGCTCTCCTACGAGCAGTACTTC.

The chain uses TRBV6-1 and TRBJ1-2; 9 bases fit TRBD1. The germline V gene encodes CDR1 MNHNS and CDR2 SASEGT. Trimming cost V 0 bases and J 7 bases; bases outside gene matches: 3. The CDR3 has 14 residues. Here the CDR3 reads CASSEAGTGLGYTF. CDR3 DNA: TGTGCCAGCAGTGAAGCCGGGACAGGGCTTGGCTACACCTTC.

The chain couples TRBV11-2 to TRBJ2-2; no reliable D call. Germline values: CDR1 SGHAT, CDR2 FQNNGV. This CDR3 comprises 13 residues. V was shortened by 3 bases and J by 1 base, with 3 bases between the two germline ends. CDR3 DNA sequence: TGTGCCAGCAGCTTCTTGAACACCGGGGAGCTGTTTTTT. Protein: CASSFLNTGELFF.

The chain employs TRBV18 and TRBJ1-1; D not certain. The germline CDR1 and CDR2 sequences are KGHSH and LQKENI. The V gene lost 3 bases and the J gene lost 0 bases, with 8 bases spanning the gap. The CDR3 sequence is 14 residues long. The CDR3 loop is CASSPDLMNTEAFF. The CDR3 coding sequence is TGTGCCAGCTCACCCGATTTGATGAACACTGAAGCTTTCTTT.

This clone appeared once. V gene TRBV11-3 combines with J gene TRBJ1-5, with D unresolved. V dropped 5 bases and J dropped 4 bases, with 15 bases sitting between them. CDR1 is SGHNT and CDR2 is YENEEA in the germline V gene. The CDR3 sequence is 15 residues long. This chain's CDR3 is CASSHRSRRNQPQHF. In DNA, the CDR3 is TGTGCCAGCAGCCATCGTTCGAGGCGGAATCAGCCCCAGCATTTT.

In DNA, the CDR3 is TGTGCCAGCAGTTTATCGCCCAGGGAACGTAGCGGACGGTCCTACGAGCAGTACTTC. It specifies CASSLSPRERSGRSYEQYF. The chain uses TRBV28 and TRBJ2-7; a possible D gene is TRBD2 (6 bases). The CDR3 loop spans 19 amino acids. Trimming removed 1 base from V and 1 base from J, with 23 bases in between. Germline CDR1 and CDR2: MDHEN and SYDVKM.

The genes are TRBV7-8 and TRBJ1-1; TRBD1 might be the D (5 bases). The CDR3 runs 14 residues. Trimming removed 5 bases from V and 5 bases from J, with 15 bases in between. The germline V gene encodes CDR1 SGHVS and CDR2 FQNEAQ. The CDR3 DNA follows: TGTGCCAGCAGCCCAGCGGGGCGGAGGACTGAAGCTTTCTTT. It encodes CASSPAGRRTEAFF.

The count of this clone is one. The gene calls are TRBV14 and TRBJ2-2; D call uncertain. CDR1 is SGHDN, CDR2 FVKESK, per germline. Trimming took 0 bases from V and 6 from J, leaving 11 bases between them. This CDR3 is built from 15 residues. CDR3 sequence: CASSQEASSAGELFF. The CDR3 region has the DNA TGTGCCAGCAGCCAAGAGGCTAGTTCGGCCGGGGAGCTGTTTTTT.

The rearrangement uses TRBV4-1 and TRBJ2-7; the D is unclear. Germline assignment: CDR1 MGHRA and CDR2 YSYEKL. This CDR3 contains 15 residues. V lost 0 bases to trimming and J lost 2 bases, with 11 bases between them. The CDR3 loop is CASSQDRLDAYEQYF. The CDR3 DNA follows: TGCGCCAGCAGCCAAGATAGGCTAGACGCCTACGAGCAGTACTTC.

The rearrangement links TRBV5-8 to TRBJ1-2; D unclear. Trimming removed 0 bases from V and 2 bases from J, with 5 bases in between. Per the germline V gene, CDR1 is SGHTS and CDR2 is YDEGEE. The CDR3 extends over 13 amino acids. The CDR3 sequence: CASSLAGNYGYTF. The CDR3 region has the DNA TGTGCCAGCAGCTTGGCCGGCAACTATGGCTACACCTTC.